This TCR beta chain stems from a study of T cells in tuberculosis. As for the study in general: T cells were selected with CD1B tetramers loaded with glucose monomycolate.

Thawed, overnight-rested PBMC were stained with GMM-loaded CD1B tetramer, viability dye and anti-CD3, then sorted. C32 glucose monomycolate from Rhodococcus equi was loaded onto the CD1B tetramers. Each donor contributed roughly 100,000 sorted tetramer-negative cells. CDR1 is SGHTA and CDR2 is FQGNSA in the germline V gene. CDR3 length: 15 residues. Trimming took off 4 bases at V and 1 base at J, with 13 bases between the two ends. Assay: immunoSEQ multiplex PCR; the TCRdb copy retains only in-frame clones and omits some. The sample lists about 88,000 clones, approximately 91% occurring once. This clonotype was obtained from an adult woman with latent tuberculosis. The sample consisted of CD1b-GMM tetramer-negative cells sorted from PBMCs. V and J are TRBV7-2 and TRBJ2-5; possibly TRBD2 for D (6 bases). CDR3 nucleotide sequence: TGTGCCAGCAGCTGGGGGGTCGTGCTCCAAGAGACCCAGTACTTC. Amino acids: CASSWGVVLQETQYF.